The 2 T cell receptor beta chains below all came from one sample that was sequenced in a study of vaccination effects on CD4 cells after COVID-19. The antigens for these receptors are not known. The table came from immunoSEQ multiplex PCR; TCRdb's copy has only in-frame clones and leaves some out. The sample consists of tens of thousands of clones, under 75% of them appearing once. CD4+ T cells specific for antigen were expanded with viral peptide pools by the ViraFEST assay before sequencing. An approximately nine-day culture period preceded the isolation of CD4+ T cells. The study found no prior SARS-CoV-2 infection in the vaccine recipients, who tested negative for nucleocapsid antibodies. The sequencing used CD4+ T cells from PBMCs cultured with HCoV-OC43 spike peptides, collected before COVID-19 vaccination. The sample's subset: HCoV-OC43 spike overlapping peptide pool stimulation. These receptors originate from a human donor who received a COVID-19 vaccine.

The chain carries TRBV6-5 and TRBJ2-5; the match to TRBD1 covers 7 bases. V trimming: 6 bases; J trimming: 2 bases; junction bases outside the gene matches: 3. The CDR3 covers 13 residues. Germline CDR1 is MNHEY and CDR2 is SVGAGI. Here the CDR3 DNA reads TGTGCCAGCAGCTCGACAGGGCAAGAGACCCAGTACTTC. Its translation is CASSSTGQETQYF.

V usage is TRBV6-5 and J usage is TRBJ2-7; tentatively, D is TRBD1 (5 bases). CDR3 length: 13 amino acids. Between the trimmed V and J ends, which lost 8 bases and 2 bases, there was a span of 13 bases. Germline CDR1 MNHEY, CDR2 SVGAGI. The CDR3 nucleotides are TGTGCCAGCCGTCAGGGTTCCCCCTACGAGCAGTACTTC. It yields the protein CASRQGSPYEQYF.